The rows below give T cell receptor beta chains drawn from one sample of a study of beta chain features in type 1 diabetes. Sequencing was performed with immunoSEQ multiplex PCR; in TCRdb, only in-frame clones are kept and a portion is missing. The sample carries around 600,000 clones, 9.5% to 15% recorded once. The sample taken for sequencing was naive CD4+ T cells from blood. All receptors derive from a young man with type 1 diabetes. CDR3s include the opening cysteine and the closing phenylalanine or tryptophan. The D gene is left open where the match is weak. Rows give clone size only sometimes, using once, few, many, or a class for an expanded clone.

abundance	d_gene	v_gene	j_gene	CDR3nt	CDR3aa
few	NA	TRBV5-1	TRBJ2-5	TGCGCCAGCAGGTTTGGCTGGCTCCAAGAGACCCAGTACTTC	CASRFGWLQETQYF
few	NA	TRBV30	TRBJ1-3	TGTGCCTGGAGTACTCGAAACACCATATATTTT	CAWSTRNTIYF
few	NA	TRBV11-2	TRBJ2-1	TGTGCCAGCAGCTTAATGGATACTAACAATGAGCAGTTCTTC	CASSLMDTNNEQFF
NA	TRBD1	TRBV6-6	TRBJ1-5	TGCGCCAGCAGTGCCCCGGGACAGGGCCCCAATCAGCCCCAGCATTTT	CASSAPGQGPNQPQHF
few	TRBD1	TRBV5-1	TRBJ2-1	TGCGCCAGCAGTTTACAGGGGGCCTCGTCCTACAATGAGCAGTTCTTC	CASSLQGASSYNEQFF
few	NA	TRBV29-1	TRBJ2-2	TGCAGCGTTGTGACCGCCCGGGAGCTGTTTTTT	CSVVTARELFF
NA	NA	TRBV11-2	TRBJ1-1	TGTGCCAGCAGCTTTTGGCGGGATGAAGCTTTCTTT	CASSFWRDEAFF
few	NA	TRBV2	TRBJ1-2	TGTGCCAGCAGTGATCAGGCCCCTTATGGCTACACCTTC	CASSDQAPYGYTF
NA	NA	TRBV18	TRBJ2-3	TGTGCCAGCTCACCAGACAGTTACACGCAGTATTTT	CASSPDSYTQYF
few	NA	TRBV20-1	TRBJ2-1	TGCAGTGCTATTCCCTACAATGAGCAGTTCTTC	CSAIPYNEQFF
few	NA	TRBV6-7	TRBJ2-7	TGTGCCAGCAGCCAGGGACGGATCTACGAGCAGTACTTC	CASSQGRIYEQYF
few	NA	TRBV9	TRBJ2-3	TGTGCCAGCAGCGTAGCGGGGGCGACAGATACGCAGTATTTT	CASSVAGATDTQYF
NA	TRBD1	TRBV25-1	TRBJ2-2	TGTGCCAGCAGTCACCATCGAGGGACAGGGAACACCGGGGAGCTGTTTTTT	CASSHHRGTGNTGELFF
few	TRBD1	TRBV7-8	TRBJ1-2	TGTGCCAGCAGCCTTAACCAGGGGGGCTATGGCTACACCTTC	CASSLNQGGYGYTF
few	NA	TRBV4-3	TRBJ1-4	TGCGCCAGCAGCCAAGGACAGCTCAATGAAAAACTGTTTTTT	CASSQGQLNEKLFF
NA	NA	TRBV10-3	TRBJ1-3	TGTGCCATCAGTGAGTCAAGAAGCACTTCTGGAAACACCATATATTTT	CAISESRSTSGNTIYF
few	NA	TRBV5-1	TRBJ2-1	TGCGCCAGCAGCAAACAAAGTAGCGAAACTGAGCAGTTCTTC	CASSKQSSETEQFF
NA	NA	TRBV28	TRBJ2-7	TGTGCCAGCAGTCCGCCAGGCCAAACCTACGAGCAGTACTTC	CASSPPGQTYEQYF
NA	TRBD2	TRBV9	TRBJ2-1	TGTGCCAGCAGCGGGACTAGCGGGGTCGATGAGCAGTTCTTC	CASSGTSGVDEQFF
few	NA	TRBV10-3	TRBJ1-6	TGTGCCATCAGTGACAGGGATTCACCCCTCCACTTT	CAISDRDSPLHF
few	NA	TRBV5-1	TRBJ2-5	TGCGCCAGCAGCCGACTCCGGGACCTCAATCAAGAGACCCAGTACTTC	CASSRLRDLNQETQYF
NA	NA	TRBV6-4	TRBJ1-4	TGTGCCAGCAGCTTGACAGTGGAAAATGAAAAACTGTTTTTT	CASSLTVENEKLFF